The clone carrying this TCR beta chain was counted between two and nine times. The germline V gene encodes CDR1 SNHLY and CDR2 FYNNEI. Trimming took 7 bases from V and 5 from J, leaving 12 bases between them. The CDR3 is made up of 13 amino acids. A second roughly 6 to 11 cycle PCR used barcoded and J-beta primers. TCRdb re-called the 5' RACE reads through MiXCR, storing one row per CDR3 protein. The sample includes 630,000 or so distinct CDR3 sequences, roughly 30% of them seen just once. This record comes from a study of blood T cells in healthy people across ages. Sequenced sample: blood. The clonotype was recovered from a woman at least 80 years old in good health. This chain connects TRBV2 to TRBJ1-5; the D is unclear. The CDR3, as DNA: TGTGCCAGCACTTCGGACCAATATCAGCCCCAGCATTTT. Its protein product is CASTSDQYQPQHF.